This T cell receptor beta chain was captured by sequencing in a study of metastatic and nonmetastatic thyroid tumors. CDR3 length: 11 residues. Germline assignment: CDR1 SNHLY and CDR2 FYNNEI. V shed 7 bases and J shed 10 bases, with 13 bases lying between them. Thyroid surgery had not been preceded by any treatment in any patient. TCRdb reprocessed the PCR reads using MiXCR. Of tens of thousands of clones listed, more than 20% are singletons. The sequenced sample consisted of tumor tissue. The receptor comes from a male donor with papillary thyroid cancer or a benign thyroid nodule (not recorded which). Some clones in this sample may be carry-over from other donors' samples. The V gene is TRBV2, the J gene TRBJ1-2; no clear D gene. The CDR3 region is CASTERGFYTF. DNA for the CDR3: TGTGCCAGCACCGAGAGAGGTTTCTACACCTTC.